Following are 3 T cell receptor beta chains from one sample sequenced in a study of cytomegalovirus exposure and HLA in healthy donors. PCR employed 60 Vbeta and 13 Jbeta primers. The protocol was immunoSEQ multiplex PCR, while the TCRdb copy is restricted to in-frame clones and leaves out a portion. The sample carries around 130,000 clones, around 67% recorded once. What was sequenced was PBMCs. The source of these receptors is a woman aged 40 to 49 in good health and CMV-seropositive.

The V call is TRBV29-1, the J call TRBJ2-1; weak D call: TRBD2 (6 bases). With 4 bases removed from V and 5 bases from J, the gap between germline ends came to 18 bases. CDR1 SQVTM and CDR2 ANQGSEA come from the germline V gene. The CDR3 consists of 15 residues. In nucleotides, the CDR3 is TGCAGCGTTGCCTTACTAGCTCCTCGACACAATGAGCAGTTCTTC. As protein: CSVALLAPRHNEQFF.

CDR3 nucleotide sequence: TGCACCAGCAGCCAAGATATAGAGGGGGCGAACACAGATACGCAGTATTTT. As protein: CTSSQDIEGANTDTQYF. This chain uses TRBV1 with TRBJ2-3; the table names TRBD1, a call not compared with the DNA. TRBV1 is designated a pseudogene. The CDR3 contains 17 residues.

V gene TRBV9 combines with J gene TRBJ2-1, with 9 bases matching TRBD2. Germline lookup yields CDR1 SGDLS and CDR2 YYNGEE. The length of the CDR3 is 14 residues. V shed 2 bases and J 6 bases; nucleotides not matched to a gene: 3. CDR3 nucleotide sequence: TGTGCCAGCAGCGTGGGGACTAGCCTCAATGAGCAGTTCTTC. Its translation is CASSVGTSLNEQFF.